The 15 T cell receptor beta chains below come from one sample, sequenced in a study of blood T cell repertoires in COVID-19. This table comes from immunoSEQ multiplex PCR, and its TCRdb copy is limited to in-frame clones, with some not included. This table has some 74,000 clones, approximately 80% appearing once. Source material: peripheral blood. These receptors all stem from an elderly man with acute or convalescent COVID-19.

The rearrangement links TRBV7-2 to TRBJ1-5; 9 nucleotides align to TRBD1. The CDR3 consists of 14 residues. V shed 5 bases and J 5 bases; nucleotides not matched to a gene: 4. Germline-derived CDR1 and CDR2 are SGHTA and FQGNSA. The CDR3 sequence is CASSPWTGDQPQHF. Here the CDR3 DNA reads TGTGCCAGCAGCCCTTGGACAGGGGATCAGCCCCAGCATTTT.

A single count supports this clone. The V and J genes are TRBV27 and TRBJ2-5, with 9 bases fitting TRBD2. The CDR3 is 14 residues long. Germline V lookup: CDR1 MNHEY, CDR2 SMNVEV (reference sequence). The V gene end was trimmed by 5 bases and the J gene end by 4 bases; junction bases not matched to a gene: 5. The CDR3 here is CASSPLTSGETQYF. The CDR3 bases are TGTGCCAGCAGTCCATTGACTAGCGGAGAGACCCAGTACTTC.

The chain joins TRBV7-2 to TRBJ1-1, with 9 bases that match TRBD1. There are 15 residues in the CDR3. From germline, CDR1 is SGHTA and CDR2 FQGNSA. V lost 5 bases, J lost 5 bases, and 9 bases stayed unmatched. CDR3 region: CASSTQQGAGTEAFF. The CDR3 DNA reads as TGTGCCAGCAGCACCCAACAGGGGGCGGGGACTGAAGCTTTCTTT.

The chain recombines TRBV7-2 with TRBJ1-2; D is perhaps TRBD1 (6 bases). V lost 5 bases and J 0 bases, leaving 19 bases between the germline ends. Germline loops: CDR1 SGHTA, CDR2 FQGNSA. The CDR3 length is 17 residues. This CDR3 is CASSPRTQGIPNYGYTF. The CDR3 nucleotides are TGTGCCAGCAGCCCCCGGACACAGGGAATCCCTAACTATGGCTACACCTTC.

Here the CDR3 reads CASSETGWTDGYTF. The CDR3 coding sequence is TGTGCCAGTAGCGAGACAGGCTGGACGGATGGCTACACCTTC. The chain combines TRBV19 with TRBJ1-2; D may be TRBD1 (6 bases). Germline CDR1 LNHDA, CDR2 SQIVND (reference sequence). Trimming stripped 6 bases from V and 6 bases from J, with 17 bases between. The length of the CDR3 is 14 residues.

This chain joins TRBV30 and TRBJ1-1; 8 bases align to TRBD1. Trimming at V came to 5 bases and at J to 4 bases, leaving 6 bases not matched to a gene. Germline loops: CDR1 GTSNPN, CDR2 SVGIG (reference sequence). The CDR3 consists of 13 residues. CDR3 DNA sequence: TGTGCCTGGGACAGGGGCGACGGCACTGAAGCTTTCTTT. This sequence encodes CAWDRGDGTEAFF.

This clone was seen a handful of times. The V gene is TRBV11-2, the J gene TRBJ2-7; maybe TRBD2 (6 bases). The CDR3 extends over 13 amino acids. V was shortened by 3 bases and J by 3 bases, with 9 bases between the two germline ends. CDR1 and CDR2 from the germline V gene are SGHAT and FQNNGV. The CDR3 DNA sequence: TGTGCCAGCAGCTTTGGGGGAGGCTACGAGCAGTACTTC. It translates to CASSFGGGYEQYF.

The chain is built from TRBV6-2 or TRBV6-3 and TRBJ1-5; D may be TRBD1 (5 bases). The CDR3 contains 13 residues. The germline V gene has CDR1 MNHEY and CDR2 SVGEGT. V was trimmed by 6 bases and J by 7 bases, leaving 13 bases between them. The CDR3 protein is CASSLTGGQPQHF. The CDR3 nucleotides read TGTGCCAGCAGCCTCACAGGAGGGCAGCCCCAGCATTTT.

This chain connects TRBV7-9 to TRBJ1-3; TRBD1 matches 8 bases. V dropped 4 bases and J dropped 4; count of bases not matched to a gene: 3. CDR3 length equals 14 residues. Germline V gene sequence: CDR1 SEHNR, CDR2 FQNEAQ (reference sequence). CDR3 nucleotides: TGTGCCAGCAGCTCGGGACAGGCAGGAAACACCATATATTTT. Its translation: CASSSGQAGNTIYF. Full variable domain (remainder filled in from reference TRBV7-9 and TRBJ1-3): DTGVSQNPRHKITKRGQNVTFRCDPISEHNRLYWYRQTLGQGPEFLTYFQNEAQLEKSRLLSDRFSAERPKGSFSTLEIQRTEQGDSAMYLCASSSGQAGNTIYFGEGSWLTVV.

This clone came up a few times. The chain uses TRBV28 and TRBJ1-5, with D unresolved. Trimming stripped 5 bases from V and 0 bases from J, with 11 bases between. The CDR3 spans 15 residues. Germline V gives CDR1 MDHEN, CDR2 SYDVKM. CDR3 nucleotides: TGTGCCAGCAGTCTCCTCCCTAATAGCAATCAGCCCCAGCATTTT. Translated, it gives CASSLLPNSNQPQHF.

J is TRBJ2-7 and V is TRBV28, with 12 nucleotides matching TRBD2. CDR1 and CDR2 from the germline V gene are MDHEN and SYDVKM. This CDR3 comprises 17 residues. Losses at the gene ends were 3 bases for V and 0 bases for J; bases not matched to a gene: 6. In DNA, the CDR3 is TGTGCCAGCAGTTTCAGACTAGCGGGGGTTTTCTCCTACGAGCAGTACTTC. It codes for CASSFRLAGVFSYEQYF.

The chain uses TRBV7-8 and TRBJ2-1; 11 nucleotides match TRBD2. The germline gives CDR1 SGHVS, CDR2 FQNEAQ. The CDR3 extends over 15 amino acids. The junction had 5 bases not matched to a gene; V was cut back by 1 base and J by 9 bases. The CDR3 spells CASSLGIAGGSEQFF. The DNA of the CDR3 is TGTGCCAGCAGCTTAGGTATAGCGGGAGGGTCTGAGCAGTTCTTC.

This sequence joins TRBV20-1 and TRBJ1-5, with TRBD1 as a possible D gene (5 bases). The CDR3 is made up of 14 amino acids. Germline values: CDR1 DFQATT, CDR2 SNEGSKA (reference sequence). Trimming left V 3 bases short and J 2 bases short, with 11 bases between. CDR3 nucleotide sequence: TGCAGTGCTAGTATCCAGGGCCGCAATCAGCCCCAGCATTTT. It translates to CSASIQGRNQPQHF.

The rearrangement joins TRBV5-1 to TRBJ2-3, with TRBD2 matching 7 bases. The CDR3 is 15 amino acids. The V gene's germline CDR1 is SGHRS and CDR2 YFSETQ. V shed 0 bases and J 3 bases; nucleotides not matched to a gene: 4. CDR3 region: CASSLGLAETDTQYF. The CDR3 DNA reads as TGCGCCAGCAGCTTGGGCCTAGCGGAGACAGATACGCAGTATTTT.

The V gene is TRBV12-5, the J gene TRBJ1-4; D remains unclear. Trimming pared 6 bases from V and 4 bases from J, leaving 12 bases between. Germline V lookup: CDR1 LGHNT, CDR2 FRNRAP. CDR3 length: 14 residues. DNA of the CDR3: TGTGCTAGTGGCCCACAGCGGTTTAATGAAAAACTGTTTTTT. This translates into CASGPQRFNEKLFF.